This is a list of T cell receptor beta chains from one sample in a study of human T cells and chemical hapten exposure. TCRdb used MiXCR to reprocess the RACE reads, holding one entry per CDR3 protein. The repertoire holds more than 95,000 distinct CDR3 sequences, 12% seen once, with roughly 1.3% in the top ten. This sample comprised whole blood, obtained in connection with sensitization to the hapten diphenylcyclopropenone (DPC). The receptors were gathered from a woman aged 45-59 years with alopecia areata. Some clones in this sample may be carry-over from other donors' samples. Each CDR3 is given with its conserved first and last residue. A D gene is named only where the DNA matches it firmly. Part of the rows lack a size; the others show once, few, many or a class for expanded clones.

.	TRBJ2-7	TRBV9	.	CASSAGHSYEQYF	TGTGCCAGCAGCGCAGGACACTCCTACGAGCAGTACTTC
.	TRBJ2-7	TRBV12-3/TRBV12-4	many	CASSGLAPERGEQYF	TGTGCCAGCAGTGGGCTAGCGCCCGAACGGGGAGAGCAGTACTTC
TRBD1	TRBJ1-5	TRBV12-3/TRBV12-4	many	CASSPDRDQPQHF	TGTGCCAGCAGCCCCGACAGGGATCAGCCCCAGCATTTT
.	TRBJ2-7	TRBV11-3	few	CASTPGYEQYF	TGTGCCAGCACCCCCGGATACGAGCAGTACTTC
.	TRBJ1-2	TRBV19	many	CASRFTGNNYGYTF	TGTGCCAGTAGATTTACAGGGAACAACTATGGCTACACCTTC
.	TRBJ2-1	TRBV6-2/TRBV6-3	once	CASTPSGHEQFF	TGTGCCAGCACCCCCTCGGGGCATGAGCAGTTCTTC
.	TRBJ1-3	TRBV10-3	many	CAIYGGPGNTIYF	TGTGCCATCTACGGGGGGCCTGGAAACACCATATATTTT
TRBD2	TRBJ2-3	TRBV7-9	.	CASSFSGTGGDTQYF	TGTGCCAGCAGCTTTAGCGGGACCGGAGGTGATACGCAGTATTTT
TRBD1	TRBJ1-1	TRBV18	few	CASQTGKNTEAFF	TGTGCCAGCCAGACAGGGAAGAACACTGAAGCTTTCTTT
.	TRBJ1-2	TRBV11-2	few	CASSLKDRSYYGYTF	TGTGCCAGCAGCTTAAAGGACAGATCGTACTATGGCTACACCTTC
.	TRBJ2-7	TRBV6-4	.	CAQPPKVRSYEQYF	TGTGCCCAACCCCCAAAAGTACGCTCCTACGAGCAGTACTTC
.	TRBJ1-1	TRBV28	.	CASRWTANTEAFF	TGTGCCAGCAGGTGGACGGCGAACACTGAAGCTTTCTTT
.	TRBJ2-3	TRBV5-4	few	CASSSADSTDTQYF	TGTGCCAGCAGCAGCGCGGACAGCACAGATACGCAGTATTTT
TRBD2	TRBJ2-7	TRBV28	.	CASKSGSTYEQYF	TGTGCCAGCAAAAGCGGGAGTACCTACGAGCAGTACTTC
TRBD2	TRBJ2-7	TRBV18	.	CASSPLTSGSYEQYF	TGTGCCAGCTCACCTTTGACTAGCGGGAGCTACGAGCAGTACTTC
.	TRBJ1-6	TRBV6-6	.	CASSYSWGRQAKNSPLHF	TGTGCCAGCAGTTACTCCTGGGGAAGGCAAGCGAAGAATTCACCCCTCCACTTT
.	TRBJ1-1	TRBV7-2	.	CASSPGGTGTEAFF	TGTGCCAGCAGCCCGGGGGGGACGGGGACTGAAGCTTTCTTT
.	TRBJ2-5	TRBV4-1	.	CASSLDIGKTQYF	TGCGCCAGCAGCCTGGACATTGGAAAGACCCAGTACTTC
.	TRBJ2-5	TRBV2	.	CASKEFRETQYF	TGTGCCAGCAAGGAGTTTCGAGAGACCCAGTACTTC
TRBD1	TRBJ2-7	TRBV29-1	.	CSVVPPGQTIYEQYF	TGCAGCGTTGTTCCGCCGGGACAGACTATCTACGAGCAGTACTTC
TRBD1	TRBJ1-1	TRBV7-9	many	CASSWGTGNTEAFF	TGTGCCAGCAGCTGGGGGACAGGGAACACTGAAGCTTTCTTT
TRBD2	TRBJ2-1	TRBV2	many	CASSETSGNYNEQFF	TGTGCCAGCAGTGAGACTAGCGGTAATTACAATGAGCAGTTCTTC
.	TRBJ1-2	TRBV28	.	CASSSSIRDYGYTF	TGTGCCAGCAGCTCCTCCATCAGGGACTATGGCTACACCTTC
TRBD2	TRBJ2-1	TRBV4-3	many	CASSQLAGVGYNEQFF	TGCGCCAGCAGCCAATTAGCGGGGGTGGGGTACAATGAGCAGTTCTTC
.	TRBJ1-4	TRBV7-9	few	CASSSLFGATNEKLFF	TGTGCCAGCAGCTCGCTTTTCGGGGCAACTAATGAAAAACTGTTTTTT
.	TRBJ1-5	TRBV4-2	few	CASSPTAASGNQPQHF	TGTGCCAGCAGCCCGACGGCCGCATCAGGCAATCAGCCCCAGCATTTT
TRBD1	TRBJ2-7	TRBV28	.	CASSPGQTIYEQYF	TGTGCCAGCAGCCCGGGACAGACCATCTACGAGCAGTACTTC
TRBD2	TRBJ2-7	TRBV5-4	few	CASSLGLAGGPSYEQYF	TGTGCCAGCAGCTTGGGCCTAGCGGGAGGGCCCTCCTACGAGCAGTACTTC
.	TRBJ2-2	TRBV7-2	.	CASSPDPGGTGELFF	TGTGCCAGCAGCCCGGACCCGGGTGGAACCGGGGAGCTGTTTTTT
.	TRBJ2-1	TRBV3-1	few	CASSPQGGNEQFF	TGTGCCAGCAGCCCCCAGGGTGGCAATGAGCAGTTCTTC
.	TRBJ2-5	TRBV5-5	.	CASSSKRDRRKETQYF	TGTGCCAGCAGCTCCAAGCGGGACAGAAGAAAAGAGACCCAGTACTTC
TRBD1	TRBJ2-7	TRBV27	few	CASSLTGQSTGQYF	TGTGCCAGCAGTTTAACGGGACAGAGCACCGGGCAGTACTTC
.	TRBJ1-2	TRBV6-4	few	CASSDTDYYGYTF	TGTGCCAGCAGTGATACGGACTACTATGGCTACACCTTC
.	TRBJ2-3	TRBV24-1	few	CATSYGVATDTQYF	TGTGCCACCTCCTATGGGGTGGCCACAGATACGCAGTATTTT
.	TRBJ2-1	TRBV12-3/TRBV12-4	.	CASSFQSEQFF	TGTGCCAGCAGTTTCCAATCTGAGCAGTTCTTC
TRBD2	TRBJ2-3	TRBV11-3	few	CASSHSGRSTDTQYF	TGTGCCAGCAGCCATAGCGGGAGAAGCACAGATACGCAGTATTTT
TRBD1	TRBJ1-1	TRBV7-2	few	CASSFTGEVEAFF	TGTGCCAGCAGCTTCACAGGGGAGGTTGAAGCTTTCTTT
.	TRBJ2-4	TRBV7-2	many	CASSFKGENIQYF	TGTGCCAGCAGCTTTAAGGGGGAAAACATTCAGTACTTC
.	TRBJ1-2	TRBV3-1	many	CASSQRLQDYGYTF	TGTGCCAGCAGCCAACGGCTACAAGACTATGGCTACACCTTC
.	TRBJ1-6	TRBV13	few	CASSLEGSPLHF	TGTGCCAGCAGCTTAGAGGGTTCACCCCTCCACTTT
TRBD2	TRBJ2-7	TRBV10-3	many	CAISEGEGSYEQYF	TGTGCCATCAGTGAGGGGGAGGGCTCCTACGAGCAGTACTTC
TRBD1	TRBJ1-5	TRBV7-2	many	CASRPERTGSNQPQHF	TGTGCCAGCAGACCAGAACGGACAGGGAGCAATCAGCCCCAGCATTTT
TRBD2	TRBJ2-5	TRBV11-2	few	CASSREAQETQYF	TGTGCCAGCAGCCGGGAGGCCCAAGAGACCCAGTACTTC
.	TRBJ2-2	TRBV6-1	few	CASSEARRTGELFF	TGTGCCAGCAGTGAAGCTCGAAGGACCGGGGAGCTGTTTTTT
.	TRBJ2-5	TRBV6-4	few	CASSESTGGKETQYF	TGTGCCAGCAGTGAAAGCACCGGGGGCAAAGAGACCCAGTACTTC
TRBD1	TRBJ2-1	TRBV28	many	CASSSPGQSSYNEQFF	TGTGCCAGCAGTTCCCCGGGACAGAGCTCCTACAATGAGCAGTTCTTC
TRBD2	TRBJ2-5	TRBV27	once	CASRSGTSGRETQYF	TGTGCCAGCAGGTCAGGGACTAGCGGGAGGGAGACCCAGTACTTC